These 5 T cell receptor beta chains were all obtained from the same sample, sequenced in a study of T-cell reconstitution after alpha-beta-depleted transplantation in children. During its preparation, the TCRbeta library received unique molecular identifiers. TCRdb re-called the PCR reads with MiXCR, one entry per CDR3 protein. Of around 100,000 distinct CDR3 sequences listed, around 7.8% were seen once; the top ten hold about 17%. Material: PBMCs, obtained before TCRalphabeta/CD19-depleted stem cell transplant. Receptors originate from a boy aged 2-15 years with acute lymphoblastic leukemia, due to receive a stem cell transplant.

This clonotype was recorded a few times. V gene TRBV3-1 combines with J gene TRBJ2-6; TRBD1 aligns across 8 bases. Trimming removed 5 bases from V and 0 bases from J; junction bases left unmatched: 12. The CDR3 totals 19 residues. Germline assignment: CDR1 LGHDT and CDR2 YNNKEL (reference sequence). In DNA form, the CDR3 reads TGTGCCAGCAGCGAGGGGACAGGCCAAGACTCCTCTGGGGCCAACGTCCTGACTTTC. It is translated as CASSEGTGQDSSGANVLTF.

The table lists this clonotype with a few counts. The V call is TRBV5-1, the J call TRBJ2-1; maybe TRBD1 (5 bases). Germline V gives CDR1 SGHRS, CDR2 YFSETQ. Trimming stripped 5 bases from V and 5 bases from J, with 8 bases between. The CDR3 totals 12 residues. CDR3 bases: TGCGCCAGCAGGCTAGGGGACAATGAGCAGTTCTTC. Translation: CASRLGDNEQFF. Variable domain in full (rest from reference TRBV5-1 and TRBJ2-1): KAGVTQTPRYLIKTRGQQVTLSCSPISGHRSVSWYQQTPGQGLQFLFEYFSETQRNKGNFPGRFSGRQFSNSRSEMNVSTLELGDSALYLCASRLGDNEQFFGPGTRLTVL.

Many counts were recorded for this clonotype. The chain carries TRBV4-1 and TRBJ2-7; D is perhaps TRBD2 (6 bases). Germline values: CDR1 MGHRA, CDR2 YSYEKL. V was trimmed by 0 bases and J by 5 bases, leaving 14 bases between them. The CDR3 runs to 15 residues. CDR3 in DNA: TGCGCCAGCAGCCAAGAGGTGGGGAGGTTTGACGAGCAGTACTTC. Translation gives CASSQEVGRFDEQYF.

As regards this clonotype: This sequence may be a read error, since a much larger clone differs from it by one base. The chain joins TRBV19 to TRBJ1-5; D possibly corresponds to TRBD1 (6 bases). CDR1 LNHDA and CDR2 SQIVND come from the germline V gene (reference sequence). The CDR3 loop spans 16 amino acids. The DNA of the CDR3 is TGTGCCAGTAGAGCTTCGGGGGGCGATAGCAATCAGCCCCAGCGTTTT. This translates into CASRASGGDSNQPQRF.

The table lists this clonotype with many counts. The CDR3 spells CASRNRVPPYGYTF. The CDR3 bases are TGTGCCAGCAGAAACAGGGTTCCTCCCTATGGCTACACCTTC. V is TRBV12-3 or TRBV12-4 and J is TRBJ1-2; tentatively, D is TRBD1 (6 bases). The V gene lost 6 bases and the J gene lost 4 bases, with 15 bases spanning the gap. CDR3 length: 14 residues.